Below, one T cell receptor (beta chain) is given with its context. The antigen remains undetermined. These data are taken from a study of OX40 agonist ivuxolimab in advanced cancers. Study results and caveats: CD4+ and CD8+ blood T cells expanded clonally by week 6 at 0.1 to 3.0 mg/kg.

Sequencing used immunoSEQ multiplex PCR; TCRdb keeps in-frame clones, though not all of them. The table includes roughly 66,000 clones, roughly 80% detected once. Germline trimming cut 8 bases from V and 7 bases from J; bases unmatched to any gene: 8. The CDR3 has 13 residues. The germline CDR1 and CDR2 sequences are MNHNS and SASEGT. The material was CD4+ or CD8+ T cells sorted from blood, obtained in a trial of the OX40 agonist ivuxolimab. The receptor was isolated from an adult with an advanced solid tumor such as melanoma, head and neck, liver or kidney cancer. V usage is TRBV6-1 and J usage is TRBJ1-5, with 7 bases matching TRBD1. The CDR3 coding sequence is TGTGCCAGCCACAAAACAGGGGAGCAGCCCCAGCATTTT. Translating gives CASHKTGEQPQHF.